A single TCR beta chain is shown here with its context. The antigen remains undetermined. This sample is part of a study of beta chain features in type 1 diabetes. What was sequenced were expressed TCRB transcripts, since all of the isolated RNA had been reverse transcribed. Libraries were prepared by immunoSEQ multiplex PCR; TCRdb keeps only in-frame clonotypes and omits some of them. The table records under 400,000 clones, around 13% of them present only once. Study observations and caveats: For patients, the naive, central memory and Treg TCRB repertoires appeared more alike than for healthy donors. More deletions and fewer insertions at VDJ junctions were found in patients with type 1 diabetes. Type 1 diabetes patients showed a moderate but significant shortening of TCRB CDR3s in all four CD4+ subsets.

The CDR3 consists of 15 residues. Germline V gene lookup returns CDR1 SEHNR and CDR2 FQNEAQ (reference sequence). V gave up 3 bases and J gave up 0 bases, with 11 bases separating them. This clonotype originated in a woman aged 18 to 35 with type 1 diabetes. The sequenced sample consisted of naive CD4+ T cells from blood. V and J are TRBV7-9 and TRBJ1-1; D gene unclear. CDR3 DNA: TGTGCCAGCAGCTTGGGCCAGCTCATGAACACTGAAGCTTTCTTT. Protein product: CASSLGQLMNTEAFF.